The clone carrying this TCR beta chain has a count of ten or more. The data were taken from a study of T cells in Graves' hyperthyroidism and ophthalmopathy. Study summary: Peripheral blood was acquired at first diagnosis, ahead of any therapy whatsoever.

TCR beta CDR3 regions were amplified from RNA. A first-round RT-PCR of the TCR CDR3 used the HTBI primer set. Each CDR3 protein is one row after TCRdb ran MiXCR on the multiplex PCR reads. Of 400,000 to 500,000 distinct CDR3 sequences listed, approximately 15% are singletons. This CDR3 has 14 amino acids. Germline CDR1 and CDR2: WNHNN and SYGVQD (reference sequence). Germline trimming cut 7 bases from V and 3 bases from J; bases unmatched to any gene: 4. Patients aged 18 to 65 had newly diagnosed hyperthyroidism lasting under 2 months. Diagnoses used clinical symptoms, serum thyroxine and TRAb, thyroid ultrasound and orbital computed tomography.

The sample was blood. The rearrangement uses TRBV10-1 and TRBJ2-7, with TRBD1 identical over 12 bases. The clonotype comes from a young woman with Graves' hyperthyroidism. CDR3 region: CASKRDRGLYEQYF. CDR3 coding DNA: TGCGCCAGCAAAAGGGACAGGGGGCTCTACGAGCAGTACTTC.